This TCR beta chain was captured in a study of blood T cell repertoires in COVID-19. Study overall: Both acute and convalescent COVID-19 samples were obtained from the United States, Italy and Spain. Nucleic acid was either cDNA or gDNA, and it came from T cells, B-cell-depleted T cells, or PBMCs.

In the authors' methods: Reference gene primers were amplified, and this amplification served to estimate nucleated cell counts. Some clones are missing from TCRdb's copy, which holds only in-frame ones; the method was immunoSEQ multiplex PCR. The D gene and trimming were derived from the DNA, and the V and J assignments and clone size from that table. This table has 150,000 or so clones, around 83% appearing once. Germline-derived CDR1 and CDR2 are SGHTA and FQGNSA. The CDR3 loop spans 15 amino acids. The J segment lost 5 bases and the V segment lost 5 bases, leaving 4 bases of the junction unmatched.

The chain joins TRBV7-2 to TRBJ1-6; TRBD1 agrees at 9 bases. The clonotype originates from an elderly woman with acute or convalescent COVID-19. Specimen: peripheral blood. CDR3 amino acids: CASSPDRGNNSPLHF. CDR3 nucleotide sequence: TGTGCCAGCAGCCCCGACAGGGGGAATAATTCACCCCTCCACTTT.